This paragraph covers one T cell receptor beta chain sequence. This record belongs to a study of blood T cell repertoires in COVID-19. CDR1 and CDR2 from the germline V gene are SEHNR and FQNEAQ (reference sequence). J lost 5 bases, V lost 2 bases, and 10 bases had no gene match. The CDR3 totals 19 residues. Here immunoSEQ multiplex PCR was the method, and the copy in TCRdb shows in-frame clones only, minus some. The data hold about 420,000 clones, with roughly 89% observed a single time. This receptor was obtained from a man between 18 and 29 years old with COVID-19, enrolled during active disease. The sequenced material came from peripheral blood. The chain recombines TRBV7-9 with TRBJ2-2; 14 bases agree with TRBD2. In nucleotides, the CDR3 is TGTGCCAGCAGCTTATTGGGGACTAGCGGGAGATCTGTGACCGGGGAGCTGTTTTTT. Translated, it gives CASSLLGTSGRSVTGELFF.